A single sample gave rise to the 17 T cell receptor beta chains below, sequenced in a study of breast tumors, draining lymph nodes, adjacent tissues. TCRdb processed the multiplex PCR reads anew with MiXCR; each CDR3 protein has one entry. The table includes over 100,000 distinct CDR3 sequences, about a fifth detected once. Samples came from axillary lymph nodes draining the breast cancer. Input material: axillary lymph node tissue. The receptor set was obtained from a female donor with breast cancer. Some clones in this sample may be carry-over from other donors' samples.

This clonotype was found many times. CDR3 coding DNA: TGCAGTGCTAGAGATCCCCCGGGAGGAAGCACAGATACGCAGTATTTT. This encodes CSARDPPGGSTDTQYF. The chain combines TRBV20-1 with TRBJ2-3; 7 nucleotides align to TRBD2. V lost 0 bases, J lost 0 bases, and 6 bases stayed unmatched. This CDR3 comprises 16 residues. Germline CDR1 reads DFQATT; CDR2 reads SNEGSKA (reference sequence).

This clonotype was picked up many times. V gene TRBV5-6 combines with J gene TRBJ2-7; 10 positions match TRBD2. The CDR3 loop spans 16 amino acids. J gave up 2 bases and V 4 bases, and 9 bases lay outside the gene matches. The germline V gene has CDR1 SGHDT and CDR2 YYEEEE. In DNA form, the CDR3 reads TGTGCCAGCAGCCCACCGGGACTAGCGTTTACCTACGAGCAGTACTTC. This sequence encodes CASSPPGLAFTYEQYF.

CDR3 nucleotide sequence: TGTGCCAGCAGCTTACTAGCGGGAGGAGATACCGGGGAGCTGTTTTTT. Its protein is CASSLLAGGDTGELFF. J is TRBJ2-2 and V is TRBV5-5, with 12 bases aligning to TRBD2. J lost 5 bases, V lost 2 bases, and 4 bases had no gene match. Germline V lookup: CDR1 SGHKS, CDR2 YYEKEE (reference sequence). This CDR3 is 16 amino acids long.

The V and J genes are TRBV18 and TRBJ2-5; D is unresolved. Germline CDR1 KGHSH, CDR2 LQKENI. The CDR3 extends over 13 amino acids. V lost 3 bases, J lost 1 base, and 6 bases lay in between. The chain's CDR3 is CASSPATQETQYF. The DNA for the CDR3 is TGTGCCAGCTCACCGGCGACCCAAGAGACCCAGTACTTC.

This clonotype has at least ten counts. The chain is built from TRBV19 and TRBJ1-2; D uncertain. Trimming cost V 3 bases and J 3 bases, with 17 bases left between them. Germline V gene data show CDR1 as LNHDA and CDR2 as SQIVND (reference sequence). The CDR3 loop spans 16 amino acids. This CDR3 is CASSIVHGEAYYGYTF. CDR3 DNA: TGTGCCAGTAGTATCGTCCACGGGGAGGCTTACTATGGCTACACCTTC.

This clonotype occurred many times. The rearrangement links TRBV19 to TRBJ2-7; TRBD2 matches at 8 bases. The CDR3 spans 14 residues. The germline CDR1 and CDR2 sequences are LNHDA and SQIVND (reference sequence). J lost 7 bases, V lost 7 bases, and 12 bases had no gene match. CDR3 nucleotides: TGTGCCAGTACTCTATCAGCGGGAGTGGAAGAGCAGTACTTC. It specifies CASTLSAGVEEQYF.

Many counts were recorded for this clonotype. The J gene is TRBJ2-1, the V gene TRBV9; tentatively, D is TRBD2 (5 bases). V was shortened by 0 bases and J by 0 bases, with 10 bases between the two germline ends. Germline values: CDR1 SGDLS, CDR2 YYNGEE. This CDR3 comprises 16 residues. DNA for the CDR3: TGTGCCAGCAGCGTAGCTACGGGAACCTCCTACAATGAGCAGTTCTTC. It is translated as CASSVATGTSYNEQFF.

CDR3 region: CASSPGTGRAYTF. As DNA, the CDR3 is TGTGCCAGCAGCCCCGGGACAGGCCGAGCCTACACCTTC. The chain joins TRBV7-3 to TRBJ1-2; 8 nucleotides match TRBD1. V was clipped by 5 bases and J by 10 bases; unmatched bases: 9. Germline V CDR1 and CDR2: SGHTA, FQGTGA. The CDR3 runs to 13 residues.

This clonotype appeared many times. CDR3 protein: CASSQRAFYEQYF. CDR3 sequence (DNA): TGTGCCAGCAGTCAGCGGGCCTTCTACGAGCAGTACTTC. J is TRBJ2-7 and V is TRBV6-1; D might be TRBD2 (6 bases). CDR1 and CDR2 (germline): MNHNS, SASEGT. The CDR3 runs to 13 residues. V lost 5 bases, J lost 3 bases, and 11 bases lay in between.

Turning to this clonotype: Its ends do not fully match the called genes, so a read error is possible. V and J are TRBV11-2 and TRBJ2-3; TRBD2 aligns across 13 bases. Germline V gene sequence: CDR1 SGHAT, CDR2 FQNNGV. This CDR3 comprises 16 residues. In DNA form, the CDR3 reads TGTGCCAGCAGCCTGAGGACTAGCGGGAGCACAGATACGCGGTATTTT. This gives the protein CASSLRTSGSTDTRYF.

Ten or more counts support this clonotype. This chain joins TRBV5-1 and TRBJ2-2; D is tentatively TRBD1 or TRBD2 (5 bases each). Trimming removed 2 bases at V and 3 bases at J, with 11 bases between. The CDR3 consists of 15 residues. Germline V gene sequence: CDR1 SGHRS, CDR2 YFSETQ. The CDR3 DNA follows: TGCGCCAGCAGCTTATCGGGACCGGACACCGGGGAGCTGTTTTTT. It codes for CASSLSGPDTGELFF.

Note on this clonotype: An end of the junction does not agree with germline; a read error may underlie this. The gene calls are TRBV30 and TRBJ2-1, with a weak D call TRBD1 (6 bases). CDR3 length: 15 residues. Per germline, CDR1 GTSNPN and CDR2 SVGIG (reference sequence). CDR3 in amino acids: CAWSMSDRAHNEQLF. The DNA of the CDR3 is TGTGCCTGGAGTATGTCGGACAGAGCACACAATGAGCAGCTCTTC.

This clonotype was seen more than once but under ten times. The chain combines TRBV18 with TRBJ2-2; 8 nucleotides agree with TRBD2. Germline V gene sequence: CDR1 KGHSH, CDR2 LQKENI. The CDR3 covers 16 residues. The V segment lost 2 bases and the J segment 7 bases; nucleotides outside the gene matches: 9. The CDR3 DNA follows: TGTGCCAGCTCACCATTCGGGACTAGAAGTAGCGGGGAGCTGTTTTTT. Its protein is CASSPFGTRSSGELFF.

The table lists this clonotype with many counts. The CDR3 sequence: CASSQPAGRNEQYF. The CDR3 DNA sequence: TGTGCCAGCAGCCAACCGGCCGGACGGAACGAGCAGTACTTC. This chain connects TRBV28 to TRBJ2-7; D unclear. The CDR3 has 14 amino acids. The germline gives CDR1 MDHEN, CDR2 SYDVKM. V shed 6 bases and J shed 5 bases, with 17 bases lying between them. Together with reference TRBV28 and TRBJ2-7, the CDR3 gives the full variable domain: DVKVTQSSRYLVKRTGEKVFLECVQDMDHENMFWYRQDPGLGLRLIYFSYDVKMKEKGDIPEGYSVSREKKERFSLILESASTNQTSMYLCASSQPAGRNEQYFGPGTRLTVT.

The sample holds many counts of this clonotype. The chain employs TRBV24-1 and TRBJ2-1; no definite D call. Germline V lookup: CDR1 KGHDR, CDR2 SFDVKD. The CDR3 contains 13 residues. V was trimmed by 4 bases and J by 7 bases, leaving 10 bases between them. The CDR3: CATSDPTRNEQFF. In nucleotides, the CDR3 is TGTGCCACCAGTGACCCGACCCGGAATGAGCAGTTCTTC.

In its sample, this clonotype was seen many times. The chain employs TRBV29-1 and TRBJ2-2; no definite D call. Germline-derived CDR1 and CDR2 are SQVTM and ANQGSEA. V lost 4 bases to trimming and J lost 1 base, with 10 bases between them. This CDR3 has 14 amino acids. The CDR3 nucleotides read TGCAGCGTTGTAATGGGGATGAACACCGGGGAGCTGTTTTTT. Protein sequence: CSVVMGMNTGELFF.

As for this clonotype: A read error is possible here, since a much larger clone lies one base away. The rearrangement uses TRBV15 and TRBJ2-7; a possible D gene is TRBD2 (6 bases). From germline, CDR1 is LNHNV and CDR2 YYDKDF (reference sequence). Trimming pared 0 bases from V and 7 bases from J, leaving 13 bases between. The CDR3 is made up of 14 amino acids. The CDR3 coding sequence is TGTGCCACCAGCAGAGATGGGGAGGTAGGGGAGCAGTACTTC. Translating it yields CATSRDGEVGEQYF.